This T cell receptor beta chain was profiled in a study of blood T cells in healthy people across ages. A sample-barcoded 5' primer and a J-beta primer mix were used in a second PCR of about 7 to 12 cycles. TCRdb passed the 5' RACE reads through MiXCR, listing each CDR3 protein once. Here the sample spans 650,000 to 700,000 distinct CDR3 sequences, over 40% being singletons. RNA extraction gave at least 5.5 micrograms of total RNA per sample. Sequencing was carried out using blood. The TCR sequence derives from an elderly woman in good health.

DNA of the CDR3: TGTGCCAGCAAGGGTCCAGGGACAGGGAACACCGGGGAGCTGTTTTTT. It translates to CASKGPGTGNTGELFF. The J gene is TRBJ2-2, the V gene TRBV25-1; 8 nucleotides line up with TRBD1. This CDR3 spans 16 amino acids. Per germline, CDR1 MGHDK and CDR2 SYGVNS. V lost 7 bases, J lost 1 base, and 8 bases stayed unmatched.